This TCR beta chain was observed in a study of lymphopenia after photon versus proton radiotherapy. Study-wide results and limits: Oligoclonal CD8+ Temra expansion after nadir drove photon patients' diversity drop. Post-nadir TCR diversity decline inversely tracked overall survival among those who died. Relative stability marked proton patients; photon patients lost diversity and naive cells. Better survival with proton therapy was suggested as possible, not demonstrated.

In germline, CDR1 is WNHNN, CDR2 SYGVQD (reference sequence). The CDR3 is 16 residues long. V lost 10 bases to trimming and J lost 0 bases, with 16 bases between them. About this clone: The antigen remains undetermined.

Method: immunoSEQ multiplex PCR; TCRdb's copy keeps in-frame clones and lacks some. The sample has more than 25,000 clones, just under 90% seen once; the top ten hold roughly 44%. The chain has TRBV10-1 and TRBJ1-6; D is ambiguous. The TCR comes from a woman aged 55 to 70 with cholangiocarcinoma. Some clones in this sample may be carry-over from other donors' samples. Source: peripheral blood, taken from a patient treated with proton-based radiotherapy. CDR3 DNA: TGCGCCAACTCTAGTAGGTCCGGCTCCTATAATTCACCCCTCCACTTT. Translated, it gives CANSSRSGSYNSPLHF.